Shown below are 8 T cell receptor beta chains from a single sample sequenced in a study of cytotoxic CD8 clonotypes in ibrutinib-treated CLL. Measured with immunoSEQ multiplex PCR; TCRdb has only the in-frame clones, and not every one. The sample lists 120,000 to 150,000 clones; about 72% were seen once. The specimen comprised PBMCs, sampled after 12 months of ibrutinib treatment. The origin of the receptors is a human donor with chronic lymphocytic leukemia.

The V gene is TRBV5-4, the J gene TRBJ2-3, with no clear D. The germline V and J ends were trimmed by 4 bases and 2 bases, with 5 bases remaining between them. CDR1 and CDR2 from the germline V gene are SGHNT and YYREEE (reference sequence). The CDR3 has 12 residues. CDR3 sequence: CASSPNTDTQYF. CDR3 in DNA: TGTGCCAGCAGCCCAAACACAGATACGCAGTATTTT.

The gene calls are TRBV6-5 and TRBJ1-2, with unresolved D. V lost 0 bases and J 8 bases, leaving 10 bases between the germline ends. This CDR3 is built from 13 residues. Germline CDR1 is MNHEY and CDR2 is SVGAGI. CDR3 amino acids: CASSYSRSLGYTF. The CDR3 bases are TGTGCCAGCAGTTACTCGAGATCATTAGGCTACACCTTC.

Here the CDR3 DNA reads TGTGCCAGCAGTTACGGGCCTCACTCACCCTACGAGCAGTACTTC. It codes for CASSYGPHSPYEQYF. J is TRBJ2-7 and V is TRBV6-5; D is ambiguous. This CDR3 is 15 amino acids long. V was pared by 2 bases and J by 2 bases, with 13 bases between. In germline, CDR1 is MNHEY, CDR2 SVGAGI.

This clone turned up a few times. V is TRBV18 and J is TRBJ2-2, with D perhaps TRBD2 (5 bases). This CDR3 contains 15 residues. The V gene's germline CDR1 is KGHSH and CDR2 LQKENI. V was clipped by 1 base and J by 2 bases, with 8 bases between them. CDR3: CASSPREGNTGELFF. The CDR3 nucleotides read TGTGCCAGCTCACCACGAGAGGGCAACACCGGGGAGCTGTTTTTT.

The chain joins TRBV9 to TRBJ2-7; TRBD2 matches at 10 bases. J was trimmed by 6 bases and V by 0 bases; bases with no gene match: 3. Germline CDR1 is SGDLS and CDR2 is YYNGEE. CDR3 size: 14 residues. CDR3 bases: TGTGCCAGCAGCGTAGCACTAGCGGGATCCGAGCAGTACTTC. The encoded protein is CASSVALAGSEQYF.

V gene TRBV18 combines with J gene TRBJ2-7; D call uncertain. Deletions cut 4 bases from V and 6 bases from J, with 13 bases between. The CDR3 extends over 13 amino acids. From germline, CDR1 is KGHSH and CDR2 LQKENI. The CDR3 region has the DNA TGTGCCAGCTCACGCGATGAGAACTCCGAGCAGTACTTC. Its protein product is CASSRDENSEQYF.

The J gene is TRBJ2-1, the V gene TRBV19, with TRBD2 identical over 7 bases. The CDR3 covers 14 residues. Losses at the gene ends were 9 bases for V and 4 bases for J; bases not matched to a gene: 9. CDR1 is LNHDA and CDR2 is SQIVND in the germline V gene (reference sequence). The CDR3 region has the DNA TGTGCCAGACTTAGCGGGCAACTGTACAATGAGCAGTTCTTC. Amino acids: CARLSGQLYNEQFF.

The V and J genes are TRBV30 and TRBJ2-2, with D perhaps matching TRBD1 (6 bases). Germline V lookup: CDR1 GTSNPN, CDR2 SVGIG (reference sequence). The CDR3 consists of 14 residues. The germline V and J ends were trimmed by 0 bases and 7 bases, with 12 bases remaining between them. The CDR3 here is CAWSVQGMGGELFF. The CDR3 bases are TGTGCCTGGAGTGTTCAGGGGATGGGCGGGGAGCTGTTTTTT.